The 17 T cell receptor beta chains below come from one sample, sequenced in a study of T cell repertoires in cytomegalovirus infection. A single record per CDR3 protein comes from TCRdb applying MiXCR to the reads. This sample carries some 300,000 distinct CDR3 sequences, 9.6% of them seen once, and the ten largest clones take around 2.4%. The specimen sequenced was PBMCs. These TCRs come from a human donor in good health (CMV status not recorded). Some clones in this sample may be carry-over from other donors' samples.

This clonotype was counted ten times or more. The chain combines TRBV29-1 with TRBJ2-2; D possibly matches TRBD1 or TRBD2 (5 bases each). This CDR3 contains 13 residues. Germline V lookup: CDR1 SQVTM, CDR2 ANQGSEA. V lost 7 bases, J lost 5 bases, and 14 bases lay in between. CDR3 coding DNA: TGCAGCGCGGACACGGGGTTTACCGGGGAGCTGTTTTTT. Protein product: CSADTGFTGELFF.

The V gene is TRBV27, the J gene TRBJ2-2; D is unclear. The V gene's germline CDR1 is MNHEY and CDR2 SMNVEV (reference sequence). V was cut by 2 bases and J by 4 bases, with 8 bases left in between. CDR3 length: 14 residues. The CDR3 nucleotides are TGTGCCAGCAGTTTAGGTCTCACCACCGGGGAGCTGTTTTTT. It is translated as CASSLGLTTGELFF.

This clonotype has only one observation. DNA for the CDR3: TGCAGTGCGGGGCGTACCAACACTGAAGCTTTCTTT. Encoded protein: CSAGRTNTEAFF. J is TRBJ1-1 and V is TRBV20-1; tentative D call: TRBD1 (5 bases). CDR1 and CDR2 (germline): DFQATT, SNEGSKA (reference sequence). The CDR3 contains 12 residues. The V end lost 6 bases, the J end lost 2 bases, and 10 bases lay between the germline ends.

The table lists this clonotype with many counts. This sequence joins TRBV7-2 and TRBJ1-1; D remains unclear. The V and J ends lost 5 bases and 0 bases respectively, with 13 bases between them. Germline assignment: CDR1 SGHTA and CDR2 FQGNSA. The CDR3 consists of 15 residues. The CDR3 spells CASSPRAGMNTEAFF. The CDR3 region has the DNA TGTGCCAGCAGCCCTAGGGCGGGGATGAACACTGAAGCTTTCTTT.

Many counts were recorded for this clonotype. The J gene is TRBJ1-2, the V gene TRBV7-8; TRBD1 agrees at 8 bases. The CDR3 runs to 13 residues. Germline V gene sequence: CDR1 SGHVS, CDR2 FQNEAQ. The V segment lost 6 bases and the J segment 7 bases; nucleotides outside the gene matches: 7. The CDR3 sequence is CASSSTGGSGYTF. The CDR3 bases are TGTGCCAGCAGTTCCACAGGGGGTAGTGGCTACACCTTC.

In this sample, this clonotype turned up many times. V and J are TRBV29-1 and TRBJ2-1; TRBD2 aligns across 7 bases. Germline loops: CDR1 SQVTM, CDR2 ANQGSEA. The CDR3 loop spans 12 amino acids. Losses at the gene ends were 6 bases for V and 8 bases for J; bases not matched to a gene: 7. CDR3 sequence: CSVGEGKDEQFF. The CDR3 nucleotides are TGCAGCGTAGGGGAGGGGAAAGATGAGCAGTTCTTC.

This clonotype was seen ten or more times. CDR3 bases: TGTGCCAGCAGCCAAGGGGCCCTCTATGGCTACACCTTC. Protein sequence: CASSQGALYGYTF. J is TRBJ1-2 and V is TRBV7-9; tentative D call: TRBD1 (5 bases). V was shortened by 5 bases and J by 4 bases, with 11 bases between the two germline ends. Per germline, CDR1 SEHNR and CDR2 FQNEAQ (reference sequence). This CDR3 comprises 13 residues.

This clonotype was observed at least ten times. The chain is built from TRBV7-2 and TRBJ2-3; D is possibly TRBD2 (5 bases). The CDR3 consists of 15 residues. The germline V gene has CDR1 SGHTA and CDR2 FQGNSA. V dropped 0 bases and J dropped 1 base, with 8 bases sitting between them. CDR3 sequence: CASSLAGSGTDTQYF. CDR3 DNA sequence: TGTGCCAGCAGCTTAGCGGGTAGCGGCACAGATACGCAGTATTTT.

In its sample, this clonotype was seen many times. The chain has TRBV28 and TRBJ2-1; no clear D gene. The CDR3 runs 12 residues. Trimming took off 5 bases at V and 6 bases at J, with 8 bases between the two ends. Looked up from germline, CDR1 is MDHEN and CDR2 is SYDVKM. The CDR3 loop is CASSELLNEQFF. The CDR3 DNA is TGTGCCAGCAGTGAACTTCTCAATGAGCAGTTCTTC. Full variable domain (remainder filled in from reference TRBV28 and TRBJ2-1): DVKVTQSSRYLVKRTGEKVFLECVQDMDHENMFWYRQDPGLGLRLIYFSYDVKMKEKGDIPEGYSVSREKKERFSLILESASTNQTSMYLCASSELLNEQFFGPGTRLTVL.

This clonotype showed up many times. The rearrangement links TRBV3-1 to TRBJ2-1, with 8 bases fitting TRBD2. V dropped 0 bases and J dropped 7; count of bases not matched to a gene: 8. Germline loops: CDR1 LGHDT, CDR2 YNNKEL (reference sequence). CDR3 size: 16 residues. The CDR3 sequence: CASSQERPGGFNEQFF. The CDR3, as DNA: TGTGCCAGCAGCCAAGAAAGGCCGGGGGGGTTTAATGAGCAGTTCTTC.

This clonotype was detected many times. The chain has TRBV7-2 and TRBJ2-7; D is possibly TRBD1 (8 bases). Germline CDR1 and CDR2: SGHTA and FQGNSA. Trimming left V 1 base short and J 2 bases short, with 12 bases between. This CDR3 is built from 15 residues. The CDR3 loop is CASSLGTGGAYEQYF. The CDR3, as DNA: TGTGCCAGCAGCTTAGGAACAGGGGGGGCCTACGAGCAGTACTTC.

Only a few counts were recorded for this clonotype. This chain joins TRBV29-1 and TRBJ2-3; TRBD2 matches at 11 bases. Per the germline V gene, CDR1 is SQVTM and CDR2 is ANQGSEA. This CDR3 is 15 amino acids long. Germline trimming cut 5 bases from V and 1 base from J; bases unmatched to any gene: 5. Written as DNA, the CDR3 is TGCAGCGTTTCGACTAGCGGGGTGGGCACAGATACGCAGTATTTT. This sequence encodes CSVSTSGVGTDTQYF.

The sample holds many counts of this clonotype. The chain links TRBV6-5 to TRBJ1-6, with TRBD1 as a possible D gene (5 bases). Trimming stripped 2 bases from V and 10 bases from J, with 15 bases between. From germline, CDR1 is MNHEY and CDR2 SVGAGI. This CDR3 spans 15 amino acids. The CDR3 reads CASSYNGLGGSPLHF. The CDR3 DNA is TGTGCCAGCAGTTACAACGGTCTCGGGGGATCACCCCTCCACTTT.

Ten or more counts support this clonotype. The chain couples TRBV28 to TRBJ1-5, with D tentatively TRBD1 (5 bases). V was shortened by 6 bases and J by 5 bases, with 17 bases between the two germline ends. The V gene's germline CDR1 is MDHEN and CDR2 SYDVKM. This CDR3 contains 15 residues. Here the CDR3 reads CASSKRGAGYQPQHF. The CDR3 DNA reads as TGTGCCAGCAGCAAGAGAGGGGCGGGGTATCAGCCCCAGCATTTT.

This clonotype was recorded many times. Relative to the germline gene, one junction end is altered; a read error may explain this. This chain links TRBV7-2 with TRBJ2-1, with D perhaps being TRBD1 or TRBD2 (5 bases each). This CDR3 is built from 14 residues. Per the germline V gene, CDR1 is SGHTA and CDR2 is FQGNSA. CDR3 protein: CASSATGRDQVRIF. CDR3 bases: TGTGCCAGCAGCGCCACTGGAAGGGACCAAGTAAGGATCTTC. Together with reference TRBV7-2 and TRBJ2-1, the CDR3 gives the full variable domain: GAGVSQSPSNKVTEKGKDVELRCDPISGHTALYWYRQSLGQGLEFLIYFQGNSAPDKSGLPSDRFSAERTGGSVSTLTIQRTQQEDSAVYLCASSATGRDQVRIFGPGTRLTVL.

This clonotype was picked up many times. The rearrangement uses TRBV29-1 and TRBJ2-2; D unresolved. Trimming cost V 6 bases and J 3 bases, with 8 bases left between them. From germline, CDR1 is SQVTM and CDR2 ANQGSEA. The CDR3 extends over 12 amino acids. Here the CDR3 reads CSVPIYTGELFF. CDR3 coding DNA: TGCAGCGTCCCGATTTACACCGGGGAGCTGTTTTTT.

The sample holds many counts of this clonotype. This chain joins TRBV7-2 and TRBJ1-2; D gene unclear. Trimming took 5 bases from V and 8 from J, leaving 15 bases between them. The CDR3 is 13 amino acids. The germline V gene encodes CDR1 SGHTA and CDR2 FQGNSA. The chain's CDR3 is CASSPSWGRGYTF. The DNA of the CDR3 is TGTGCCAGCAGCCCATCATGGGGTCGCGGCTACACCTTC.